The 15 T cell receptor beta chains below all came from one sample that was sequenced in a study of vaccination and CD4 T cells after COVID-19. Antigens for these TCRs are unknown. Sequencing of DNA taken from cultured CD4+ T cells relied on the Oncomine TCR Beta short-read assay. MiXCR was run by TCRdb on the PCR reads, yielding one entry per CDR3 protein. The sample consists of 9,500 to 15,000 distinct CDR3 sequences, 20% to 25% of them appearing once. Stated treatment: approximately nine-day PBMC culture with coronavirus spike peptide pools or control peptides (ViraFEST assay). The input for sequencing was CD4+ T cells from blood, cultured in vitro, taken before SARS-CoV-2 vaccination. All receptors derive from a human donor who received a COVID-19 vaccine.

A few counts support this clonotype. V is TRBV18 and J is TRBJ1-1, with TRBD1 identical over 7 bases. Germline V gives CDR1 KGHSH, CDR2 LQKENI. CDR3 length: 16 residues. The junction had 6 bases not matched to a gene; V was cut back by 1 base and J by 1 base. The CDR3 here is CASSPREAGGNTEAFF. CDR3 DNA: TGTGCCAGCTCACCACGGGAAGCAGGGGGGAACACTGAAGCTTTCTTT.

The table lists this clonotype with a few counts. The rearrangement joins TRBV6-5 to TRBJ1-4; D gene ambiguous. The CDR3 consists of 14 residues. Trimming stripped 4 bases from V and 8 bases from J, with 14 bases between. The germline gives CDR1 MNHEY, CDR2 SVGAGI. For the CDR3, the DNA is TGTGCCAGCAGTTCACTACCAAGAGAGGAAAAACTGTTTTTT. Translating it yields CASSSLPREEKLFF.

The chain is built from TRBV6-5 and TRBJ1-6; D gene uncertain. In germline, CDR1 is MNHEY, CDR2 SVGAGI. The CDR3 sequence is 13 residues long. The germline V and J ends were trimmed by 2 bases and 7 bases, with 6 bases remaining between them. CDR3 amino acids: CASSYGENSPLHF. The CDR3 region has the DNA TGTGCCAGCAGTTACGGGGAAAATTCACCCCTCCACTTT.

This chain connects TRBV30 to TRBJ1-1, with a tentative D call TRBD1 (6 bases). The germline CDR1 and CDR2 sequences are GTSNPN and SVGIG (reference sequence). CDR3 size: 12 residues. The germline V and J ends were trimmed by 3 bases and 7 bases, with 12 bases remaining between them. CDR3 nucleotide sequence: TGTGCCTGGAGGAGGGGGTGGGATGAAGCTTTCTTT. This gives the protein CAWRRGWDEAFF.

This chain links TRBV12-3 or TRBV12-4 with TRBJ2-7, with 10 bases matching TRBD1. V gave up 5 bases and J gave up 3 bases; unmatched junction bases: 7. The CDR3 consists of 15 residues. CDR3 amino acids: CASSITGTGVYEQYF. Written as DNA, the CDR3 is TGTGCCAGCAGTATCACCGGGACAGGGGTCTACGAGCAGTACTTC.

The J gene is TRBJ1-2, the V gene TRBV6-5; 8 positions agree with TRBD1. There are 15 residues in the CDR3. V was pared by 3 bases and J by 6 bases, with 9 bases of the junction left unmatched. Looked up from germline, CDR1 is MNHEY and CDR2 is SVGAGI. The chain's CDR3 is CASSYIGVTGDGYTF. CDR3 DNA: TGTGCCAGCAGTTATATTGGGGTGACAGGGGATGGCTACACCTTC.

This rearrangement joins TRBV6-5 to TRBJ1-6; no reliable D call. Germline CDR1 and CDR2: MNHEY and SVGAGI. The CDR3 loop spans 16 amino acids. Trimming took off 2 bases at V and 7 bases at J, with 15 bases between the two ends. In DNA, the CDR3 is TGTGCCAGCAGTTACGTTTCGGGTGGCATGAATTCACCCCTCCACTTT. Translation: CASSYVSGGMNSPLHF.

The chain combines TRBV7-9 with TRBJ1-4; no clear D gene. CDR3 length: 14 amino acids. V lost 1 base and J lost 1, with 4 bases in between. Germline V lookup: CDR1 SEHNR, CDR2 FQNEAQ (reference sequence). CDR3 sequence: CASSLGGTNEKLFF. CDR3 DNA sequence: TGTGCCAGCAGCTTAGGGGGAACTAATGAAAAACTGTTTTTT.

V gene TRBV19 combines with J gene TRBJ2-1, with 8 nucleotides matching TRBD2. This CDR3 contains 16 residues. Per germline, CDR1 LNHDA and CDR2 SQIVND (reference sequence). The V gene end was trimmed by 4 bases and the J gene end by 6 bases; junction bases not matched to a gene: 11. This CDR3 reads CASSKQGLGSGNEQFF. CDR3 bases: TGTGCCAGTAGTAAACAGGGACTAGGTTCGGGCAATGAGCAGTTCTTC.

The chain carries TRBV11-3 and TRBJ1-2, with D possibly TRBD1 on 6 matching bases. Deletions cut 6 bases from V and 0 bases from J, with 17 bases between. This CDR3 spans 16 amino acids. Germline V gene lookup returns CDR1 SGHNT and CDR2 YENEEA. CDR3 sequence reads: CASSHNYRVPNYGYTF. DNA for the CDR3: TGTGCCAGCAGTCATAACTACAGGGTACCTAACTATGGCTACACCTTC.

The chain carries TRBV2 and TRBJ1-2; D is unresolved. Germline V gene sequence: CDR1 SNHLY, CDR2 FYNNEI. The CDR3 contains 13 residues. Trimming pared 4 bases from V and 2 bases from J, leaving 8 bases between. CDR3 loop: CASSVEENYGYTF. DNA for the CDR3: TGTGCCAGCAGTGTAGAGGAAAACTATGGCTACACCTTC.

A few counts support this clonotype. The genes are TRBV10-1 and TRBJ1-2; 8 bases map to TRBD1. V shed 0 bases, J shed 4 bases, and the junction held 7 bases outside the gene matches. Germline V gene sequence: CDR1 WNHNN, CDR2 SYGVQD (reference sequence). The CDR3 runs to 16 residues. The CDR3 nucleotides are TGCGCCAGCAGTGAGTCTACAGGGGGTAACGGCTATGGCTACACCTTC. Its protein product is CASSESTGGNGYGYTF.

The chain has TRBV5-1 and TRBJ2-5, with 7 positions matching TRBD2. The V gene's germline CDR1 is SGHRS and CDR2 YFSETQ. The CDR3 covers 15 residues. The J segment lost 1 base and the V segment lost 1 base, leaving 4 bases of the junction unmatched. This CDR3 reads CASSLSASGQETQYF. DNA of the CDR3: TGCGCCAGCAGCTTGTCGGCTAGCGGCCAAGAGACCCAGTACTTC.

The chain combines TRBV7-2 with TRBJ2-1; 9 bases fit TRBD2. Germline CDR1 SGHTA, CDR2 FQGNSA. With 1 base clipped from V and 6 bases from J, the junction kept 7 bases outside the gene matches. This CDR3 has 16 amino acids. The CDR3 bases are TGTGCCAGCAGCTTAGAAGCCGGGACTAGCCTCAATGAGCAGTTCTTC. Translated, it gives CASSLEAGTSLNEQFF.

The chain is built from TRBV2 and TRBJ1-2; TRBD1 matches at 10 bases. With V trimmed by 4 bases and J by 8 bases, 4 bases remained unmatched. Germline V lookup: CDR1 SNHLY, CDR2 FYNNEI. The CDR3 loop spans 13 amino acids. DNA for the CDR3: TGTGCCAGCAGTGCGACAGGGGGCGAGGGCTACACCTTC. Translating gives CASSATGGEGYTF.